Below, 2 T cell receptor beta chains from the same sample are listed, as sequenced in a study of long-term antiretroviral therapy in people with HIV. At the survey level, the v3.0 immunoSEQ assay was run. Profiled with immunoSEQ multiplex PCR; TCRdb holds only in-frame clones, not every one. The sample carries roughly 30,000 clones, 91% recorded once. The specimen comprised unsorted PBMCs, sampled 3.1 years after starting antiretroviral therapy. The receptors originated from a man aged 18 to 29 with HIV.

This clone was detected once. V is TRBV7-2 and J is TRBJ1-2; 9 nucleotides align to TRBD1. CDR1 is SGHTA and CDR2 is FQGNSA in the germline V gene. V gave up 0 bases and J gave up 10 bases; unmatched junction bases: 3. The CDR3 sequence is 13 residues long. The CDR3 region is CASSLAGTGSYTF. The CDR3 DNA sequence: TGTGCCAGCAGCTTAGCGGGGACAGGGTCCTACACCTTC.

The CDR3 loop reads CASSQVVGYIYEQYF. CDR3 in DNA: TGTGCCAGCAGCCAAGTTGTGGGATACATTTACGAGCAGTACTTC. The V and J genes are TRBV4-2 and TRBJ2-7; D not certain. Germline CDR1 is LGHNA and CDR2 is YNFKEQ. The CDR3 extends over 15 amino acids. Trimming cost V 1 base and J 4 bases, with 14 bases left between them.